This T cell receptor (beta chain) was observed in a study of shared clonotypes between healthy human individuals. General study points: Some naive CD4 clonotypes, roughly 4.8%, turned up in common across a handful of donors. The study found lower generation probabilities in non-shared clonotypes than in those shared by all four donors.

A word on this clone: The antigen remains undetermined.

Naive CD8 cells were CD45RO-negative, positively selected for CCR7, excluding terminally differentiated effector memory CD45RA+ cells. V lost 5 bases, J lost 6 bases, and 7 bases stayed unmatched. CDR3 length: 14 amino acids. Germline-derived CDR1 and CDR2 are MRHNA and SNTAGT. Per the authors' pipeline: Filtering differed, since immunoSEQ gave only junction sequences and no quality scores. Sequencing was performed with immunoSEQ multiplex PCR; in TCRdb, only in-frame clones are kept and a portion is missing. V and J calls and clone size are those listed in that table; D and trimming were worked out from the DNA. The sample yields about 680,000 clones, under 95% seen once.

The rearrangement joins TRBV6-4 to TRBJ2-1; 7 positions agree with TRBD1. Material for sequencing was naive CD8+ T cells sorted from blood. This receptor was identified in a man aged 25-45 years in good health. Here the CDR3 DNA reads TGTGCCAGCAGTAATTTTAACAGGGGCAATGAGCAGTTCTTC. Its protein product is CASSNFNRGNEQFF.